This T cell receptor beta chain was sequenced for a study of T cell responses to AZD1222 COVID-19 vaccine. The CDR3 has 14 residues. Germline CDR1 and CDR2: MGHDK and SYGVNS. The V gene end was trimmed by 10 bases and the J gene end by 5 bases; junction bases not matched to a gene: 10. TCRdb keeps only in-frame clones here, not all; method: immunoSEQ multiplex PCR. The sample carries 110,000 to 150,000 clones, 80% to 90% recorded once. The chain employs TRBV25-1 and TRBJ2-1; 8 nucleotides match TRBD2. This clonotype originated in an adult in good health. Sequencing was performed on peripheral blood, taken on day 0 of AZD1222 vaccination. The CDR3 nucleotides read TGTGCCACATGGGAAGCGGGAGTCCACAATGAGCAGTTCTTC. Amino acid sequence: CATWEAGVHNEQFF.